The T cell receptor beta chain under discussion was sequenced for a study of control samples from healthy donors and cancer patients. TCRdb's copy holds only in-frame clones and misses some; the assay was immunoSEQ multiplex PCR. The sample has 50,000 to 70,000 clones, about 96% seen once. Trimming took off 0 bases at V and 9 bases at J, with 17 bases between the two ends. Germline-derived CDR1 and CDR2 are MNHEY and SVGAGI. CDR3 length: 15 residues. The chain is built from TRBV6-5 and TRBJ1-1; a possible D gene is TRBD1 (6 bases). Material: blood. The clonotype was recovered from a woman between 18 and 29 years old in good health. The CDR3 region has the DNA TGTGCCAGCAGTTACTCAGGCCCAGGGGCAAACCAAGCTTTCTTT. Translated: CASSYSGPGANQAFF.